The sequence of this T cell receptor (beta chain) was determined in a study of blood T cells in healthy people across ages. Next came a second PCR, run for roughly 7 to 12 cycles, which used a sample-barcoded 5' primer along with a J-beta primer mix. MiXCR, applied by TCRdb to the 5' RACE reads, yields one record per CDR3 protein. The sample consists of more than 800,000 distinct CDR3 sequences, 29% of them appearing once. In regard to this clonotype: A read error may produce the germline difference seen at one junction end.

CDR3 length equals 15 residues. Germline CDR1 reads SGHTA; CDR2 reads FQGNSA. Specimen: blood. This clonotype was sampled from a woman over 75 in good health. The gene calls are TRBV7-2 and TRBJ2-2; 8 bases fit TRBD2. The CDR3 loop is CASSNSGASAGERFF. The CDR3 bases are TGTGCCAGCAGCAATAGCGGGGCGAGTGCCGGGGAGCGGTTTTTT.